Below are 5 T cell receptor beta chains sequenced from a single sample in a study of tumor-infiltrating lymphocytes in primary liver carcinoma. Extraction of RNA together with DNA used about 17-30 mg of unsorted bulk tissue. Researchers generated TCR beta cDNA from 500 ng of total RNA, relying on a constant-region primer. Researchers made the TCR beta libraries by running three nested multiplex PCR rounds with slightly modified ARM-PCR. The first two PCR rounds, roughly 9 cycles each, used TRBV1-TRBV30 forward primers and a C-beta reverse primer. A single record per CDR3 protein comes from TCRdb applying MiXCR to the multiplex PCR reads. The sample holds roughly 120,000 distinct CDR3 sequences, 64% seen once. Sequencing input: liver tumor tissue from sampling region 3. Indicated subset: tumor region T3, left-lateral pole. These receptors all come from an older woman with primary liver carcinoma and hepatitis B virus infection.

Note on this clonotype: Germline is not matched at one junction end, which may reflect a read error. The chain combines TRBV6-5 with TRBJ1-5, with D possibly TRBD1 on 6 matching bases. The CDR3 extends over 16 amino acids. Germline V gene sequence: CDR1 MNHEY, CDR2 SVGAGI. In nucleotides, the CDR3 is TGTGCCTGCAGACCCCGGCAGGGGCTAACCAACCAGCCCCAGCATTTT. This codes for CACRPRQGLTNQPQHF.

As to this clonotype: This may arise from a read error, as a much more abundant clone is one base away. This chain links TRBV6-5 with TRBJ2-7, with 10 bases lining up with TRBD2. Per germline, CDR1 MNHEY and CDR2 SVGAGI. V was clipped by 8 bases and J by 4 bases; unmatched bases: 17. This CDR3 has 17 amino acids. The CDR3 region has the DNA TGTGCCAGCGGTTTAATCTCCGGGACTAGCGAACTATACGAGCAGTACTTC. As protein: CASGLISGTSELYEQYF.

V and J are TRBV7-8 and TRBJ1-1; D is possibly TRBD1 (5 bases). Germline values: CDR1 SGHVS, CDR2 FQNEAQ. V was cut by 11 bases and J by 13 bases, with 29 bases left in between. The CDR3 consists of 14 residues. The CDR3 DNA reads as TGTGCCGGCAACTTAGGAGGAGGGACTCAATCCATTTTCTTT. As protein: CAGNLGGGTQSIFF.

To note about this clonotype: One end of the junction does not line up with germline, which may come from a read error. The CDR3 is CASSEGTGDSLAEAFF. CDR3 bases: TGTGCCAGTAGTGAGGGCACAGGGGATTCTCTCGCTGAAGCTTTCTTT. V is TRBV6-1 and J is TRBJ1-1; TRBD1 matches at 7 bases. Germline CDR1 and CDR2: MNHNS and SASEGT. The length of the CDR3 is 16 residues.

As DNA, the CDR3 is TGTGCCAGTTCGGACAGGATGAACACTGAAGCTTTCTTT. It yields the protein CASSDRMNTEAFF. This chain joins TRBV19 and TRBJ1-1; 7 nucleotides line up with TRBD1. Germline loops: CDR1 LNHDA, CDR2 SQIVND (reference sequence). This CDR3 is 13 amino acids long. Trimming at V came to 8 bases and at J to 0 bases, leaving 3 bases not matched to a gene.